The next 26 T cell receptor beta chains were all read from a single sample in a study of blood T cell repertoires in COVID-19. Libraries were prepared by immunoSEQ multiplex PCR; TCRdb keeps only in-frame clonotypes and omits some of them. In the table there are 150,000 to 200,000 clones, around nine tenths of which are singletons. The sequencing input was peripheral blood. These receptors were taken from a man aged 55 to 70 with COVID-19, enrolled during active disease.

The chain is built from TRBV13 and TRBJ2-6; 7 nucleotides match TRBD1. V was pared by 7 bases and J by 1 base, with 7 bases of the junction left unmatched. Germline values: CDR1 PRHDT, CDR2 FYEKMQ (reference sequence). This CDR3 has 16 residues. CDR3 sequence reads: CASTFSRGSGANVLTF. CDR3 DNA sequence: TGTGCCAGCACCTTTTCCAGGGGGTCTGGGGCCAACGTCCTGACTTTC.

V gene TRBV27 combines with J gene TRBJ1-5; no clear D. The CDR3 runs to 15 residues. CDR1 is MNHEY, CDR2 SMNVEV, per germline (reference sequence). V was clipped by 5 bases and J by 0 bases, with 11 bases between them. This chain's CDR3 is CASSIGAYSNQPQHF. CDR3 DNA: TGTGCCAGCAGTATAGGAGCGTATAGCAATCAGCCCCAGCATTTT.

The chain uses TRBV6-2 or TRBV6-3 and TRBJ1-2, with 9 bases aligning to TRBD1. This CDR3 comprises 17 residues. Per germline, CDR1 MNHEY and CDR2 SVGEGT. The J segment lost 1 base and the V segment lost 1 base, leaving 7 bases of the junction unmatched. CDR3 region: CASSYWRDRASNYGYTF. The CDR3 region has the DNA TGTGCCAGCAGTTACTGGCGGGACAGGGCGAGTAACTATGGCTACACCTTC.

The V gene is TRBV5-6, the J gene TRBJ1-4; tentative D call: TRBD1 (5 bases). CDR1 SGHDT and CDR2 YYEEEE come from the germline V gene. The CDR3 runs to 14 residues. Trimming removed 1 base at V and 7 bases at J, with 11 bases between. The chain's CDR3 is CASSLSGTGEKLFF. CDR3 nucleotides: TGTGCCAGCAGCTTGTCAGGGACTGGTGAAAAACTGTTTTTT.

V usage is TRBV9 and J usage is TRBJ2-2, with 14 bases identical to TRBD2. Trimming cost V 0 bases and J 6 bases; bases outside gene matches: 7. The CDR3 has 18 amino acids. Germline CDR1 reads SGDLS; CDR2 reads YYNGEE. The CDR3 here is CASSVGGTSGSVAGELFF. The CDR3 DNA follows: TGTGCCAGCAGCGTAGGTGGGACTAGCGGGAGTGTCGCCGGGGAGCTGTTTTTT.

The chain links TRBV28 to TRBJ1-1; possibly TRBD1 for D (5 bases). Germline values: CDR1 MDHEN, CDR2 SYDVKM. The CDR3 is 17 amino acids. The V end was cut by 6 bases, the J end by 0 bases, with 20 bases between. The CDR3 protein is CASSALGQGTMNTEAFF. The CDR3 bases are TGTGCCAGCAGCGCCCTGGGGCAGGGAACCATGAACACTGAAGCTTTCTTT. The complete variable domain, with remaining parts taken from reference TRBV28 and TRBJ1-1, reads DVKVTQSSRYLVKRTGEKVFLECVQDMDHENMFWYRQDPGLGLRLIYFSYDVKMKEKGDIPEGYSVSREKKERFSLILESASTNQTSMYLCASSALGQGTMNTEAFFGQGTRLTVV.

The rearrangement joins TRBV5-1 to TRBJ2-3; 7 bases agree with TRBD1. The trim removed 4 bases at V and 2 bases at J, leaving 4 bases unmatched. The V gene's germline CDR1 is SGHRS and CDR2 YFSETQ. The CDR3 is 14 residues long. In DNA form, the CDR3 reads TGCGCCAGCAGCCCGGGACAGAACACAGATACGCAGTATTTT. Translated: CASSPGQNTDTQYF.

This CDR3 reads CASSLNGGRAGETQYF. The DNA for the CDR3 is TGCGCCAGCAGCTTGAACGGCGGGAGGGCCGGGGAGACCCAGTACTTC. The chain recombines TRBV5-1 with TRBJ2-5; 9 bases align to TRBD2. V lost 1 base, J lost 5 bases, and 9 bases stayed unmatched. The CDR3 is 16 amino acids. CDR1 and CDR2 from the germline V gene are SGHRS and YFSETQ.

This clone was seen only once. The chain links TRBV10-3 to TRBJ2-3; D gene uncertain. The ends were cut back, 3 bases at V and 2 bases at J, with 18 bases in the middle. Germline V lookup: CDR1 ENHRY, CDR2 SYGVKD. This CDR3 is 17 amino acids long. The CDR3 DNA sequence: TGTGCCATCAGTGACCCGGGTCCAACGGCATTCACAGATACGCAGTATTTT. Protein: CAISDPGPTAFTDTQYF.

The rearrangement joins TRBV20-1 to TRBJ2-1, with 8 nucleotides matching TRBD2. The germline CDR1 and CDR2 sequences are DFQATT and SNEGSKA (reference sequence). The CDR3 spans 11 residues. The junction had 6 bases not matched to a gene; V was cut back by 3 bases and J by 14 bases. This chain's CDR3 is CSARIREGEFF. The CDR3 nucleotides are TGCAGTGCTAGGATCCGGGAGGGGGAGTTCTTC.

The CDR3 sequence is CASSLTSTGSYEQYF. The CDR3 nucleotides read TGCGCCAGCAGCTTAACCTCGACAGGTAGCTACGAGCAGTACTTC. The J gene is TRBJ2-7, the V gene TRBV5-1; TRBD1 is a possible D gene (6 bases). Germline V gene lookup returns CDR1 SGHRS and CDR2 YFSETQ. The CDR3 length is 15 residues. Trimming removed 2 bases from V and 3 bases from J, with 15 bases in between.

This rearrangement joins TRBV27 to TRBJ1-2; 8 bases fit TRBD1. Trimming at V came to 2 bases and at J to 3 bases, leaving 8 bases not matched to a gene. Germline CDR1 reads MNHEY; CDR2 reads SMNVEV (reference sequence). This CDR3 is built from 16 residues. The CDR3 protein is CASSLTGTGVYYGYTF. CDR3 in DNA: TGTGCCAGCAGTTTAACCGGGACAGGTGTGTACTATGGCTACACCTTC.

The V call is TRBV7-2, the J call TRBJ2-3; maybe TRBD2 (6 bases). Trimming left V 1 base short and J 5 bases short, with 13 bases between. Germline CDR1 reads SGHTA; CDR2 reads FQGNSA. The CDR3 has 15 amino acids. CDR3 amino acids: CASSLGALEGDTQYF. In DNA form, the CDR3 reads TGTGCCAGCAGCTTAGGGGCCTTGGAGGGAGATACGCAGTATTTT.

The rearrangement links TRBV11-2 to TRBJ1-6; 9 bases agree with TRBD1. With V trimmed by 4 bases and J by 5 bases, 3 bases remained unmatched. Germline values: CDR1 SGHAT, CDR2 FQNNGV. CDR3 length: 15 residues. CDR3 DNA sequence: TGTGCCAGCAGCTCCGGGACAGGGAATAATTCACCCCTCCACTTT. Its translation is CASSSGTGNNSPLHF.

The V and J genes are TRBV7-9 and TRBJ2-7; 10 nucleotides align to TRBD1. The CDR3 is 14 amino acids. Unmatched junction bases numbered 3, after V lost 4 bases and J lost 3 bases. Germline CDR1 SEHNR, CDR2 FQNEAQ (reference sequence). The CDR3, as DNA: TGTGCCAGCAGCTCCTGGGACAGGGGCTACGAGCAGTACTTC. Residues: CASSSWDRGYEQYF.

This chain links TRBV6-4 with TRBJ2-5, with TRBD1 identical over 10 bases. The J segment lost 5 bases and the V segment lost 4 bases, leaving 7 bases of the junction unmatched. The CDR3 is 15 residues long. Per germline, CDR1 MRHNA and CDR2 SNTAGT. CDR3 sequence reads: CASSVRTGGYETQYF. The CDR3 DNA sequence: TGTGCCAGCAGTGTCCGGACAGGGGGTTATGAGACCCAGTACTTC.

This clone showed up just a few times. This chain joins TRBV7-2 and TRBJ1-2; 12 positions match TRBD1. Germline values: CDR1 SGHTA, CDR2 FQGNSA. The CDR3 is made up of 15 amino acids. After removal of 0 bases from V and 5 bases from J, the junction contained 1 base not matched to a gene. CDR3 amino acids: CASSLAGQGAYGYTF. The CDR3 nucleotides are TGTGCCAGCAGCTTAGCGGGACAGGGGGCTTATGGCTACACCTTC.

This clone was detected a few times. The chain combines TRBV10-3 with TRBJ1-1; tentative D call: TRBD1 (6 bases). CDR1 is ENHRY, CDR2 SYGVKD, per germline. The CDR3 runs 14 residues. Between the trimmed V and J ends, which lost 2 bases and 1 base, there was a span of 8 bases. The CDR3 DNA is TGTGCCATCAGTGAGGGACAGAGGAACACTGAAGCTTTCTTT. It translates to CAISEGQRNTEAFF.

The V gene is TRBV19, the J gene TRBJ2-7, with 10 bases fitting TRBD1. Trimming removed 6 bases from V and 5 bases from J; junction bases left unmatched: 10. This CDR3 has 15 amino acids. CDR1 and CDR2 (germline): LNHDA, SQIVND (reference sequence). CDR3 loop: CASRPRDRGFHEQYF. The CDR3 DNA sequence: TGTGCCAGTAGACCCCGGGACAGGGGTTTCCACGAGCAGTACTTC.

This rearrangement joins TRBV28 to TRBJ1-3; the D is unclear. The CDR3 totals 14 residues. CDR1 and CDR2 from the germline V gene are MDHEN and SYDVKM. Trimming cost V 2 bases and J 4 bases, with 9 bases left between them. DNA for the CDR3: TGTGCCAGCAGTTTAGGGCCGCTCGGAAACACCATATATTTT. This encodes CASSLGPLGNTIYF.

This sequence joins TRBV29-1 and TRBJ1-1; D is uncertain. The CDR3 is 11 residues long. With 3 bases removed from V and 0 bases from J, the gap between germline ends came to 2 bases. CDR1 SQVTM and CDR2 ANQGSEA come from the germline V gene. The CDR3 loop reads CSVDMNTEAFF. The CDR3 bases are TGCAGCGTTGACATGAACACTGAAGCTTTCTTT.

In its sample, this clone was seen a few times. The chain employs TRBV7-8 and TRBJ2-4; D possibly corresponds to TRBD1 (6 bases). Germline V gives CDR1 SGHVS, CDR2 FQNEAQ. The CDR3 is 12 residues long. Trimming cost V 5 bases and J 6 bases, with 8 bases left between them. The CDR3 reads CASSQQGNIQYF. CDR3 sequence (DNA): TGTGCCAGCAGCCAACAGGGAAACATTCAGTACTTC.

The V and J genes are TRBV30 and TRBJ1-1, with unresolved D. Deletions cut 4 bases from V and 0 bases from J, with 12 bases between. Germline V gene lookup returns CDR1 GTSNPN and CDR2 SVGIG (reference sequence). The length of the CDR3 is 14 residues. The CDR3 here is CAWTGVTMNTEAFF. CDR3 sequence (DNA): TGTGCCTGGACCGGGGTAACCATGAACACTGAAGCTTTCTTT.

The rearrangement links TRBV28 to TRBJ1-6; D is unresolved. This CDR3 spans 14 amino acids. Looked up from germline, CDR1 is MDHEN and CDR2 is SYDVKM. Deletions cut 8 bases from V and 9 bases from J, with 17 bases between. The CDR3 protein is CASSNAGISSPLHF. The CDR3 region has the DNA TGTGCCAGCTCCAACGCCGGGATTTCTTCACCCCTCCACTTT.

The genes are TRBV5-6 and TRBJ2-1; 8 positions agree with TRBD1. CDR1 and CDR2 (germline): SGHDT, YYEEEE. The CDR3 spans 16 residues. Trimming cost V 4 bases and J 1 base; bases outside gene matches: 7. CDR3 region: CASSQRDRLSYNEQFF. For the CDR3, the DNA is TGTGCCAGCAGCCAAAGGGACAGGCTGTCCTACAATGAGCAGTTCTTC.

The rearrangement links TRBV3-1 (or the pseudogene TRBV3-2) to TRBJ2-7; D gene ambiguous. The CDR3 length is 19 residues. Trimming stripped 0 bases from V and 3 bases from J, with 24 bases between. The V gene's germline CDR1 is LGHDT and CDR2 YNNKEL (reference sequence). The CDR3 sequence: CASSQDIPTPLARDYEQYF. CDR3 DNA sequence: TGTGCCAGCAGCCAAGACATCCCGACTCCATTGGCACGAGACTACGAGCAGTACTTC.